Listed below are T cell receptor beta chains from one sample, sequenced in a study of shared clonotypes between healthy human individuals. This table comes from immunoSEQ multiplex PCR, and its TCRdb copy is limited to in-frame clones, with some not included. The sample has about 2.2 million clones, about 92% seen once; the top ten hold under 2%. Material: naive CD8+ T cells from PBMCs. The origin of the receptors is a young man in good health. Some clones in this sample may be carry-over from other donors' samples. Each CDR3 is given with its conserved first and last residue. D genes are given only for firm matches.

J gene: TRBJ2-7; V gene: TRBV9; D gene: .; CDR3 protein: CASSVGGLSYEQYF; CDR3 DNA: TGTGCCAGCAGCGTTGGCGGGCTCTCCTACGAGCAGTACTTC
J gene: TRBJ2-5; V gene: TRBV7-6; D gene: TRBD1; CDR3 protein: CASSFQRLTDRGLAQYF; CDR3 DNA: TGTGCCAGCAGCTTCCAACGTCTTACGGACAGGGGGCTTGCCCAGTACTTC
J gene: TRBJ2-7; V gene: TRBV9; D gene: .; CDR3 protein: CASSSRTANEQYF; CDR3 DNA: TGTGCCAGCAGCTCACGGACTGCTAACGAGCAGTACTTC
J gene: TRBJ2-7; V gene: TRBV27; D gene: TRBD1; CDR3 protein: CASCPGTGSYEQYF; CDR3 DNA: TGTGCCAGCTGCCCCGGGACAGGGTCCTACGAGCAGTACTTC
J gene: TRBJ2-7; V gene: TRBV11-3; D gene: .; CDR3 protein: CASSPVGGEQYF; CDR3 DNA: TGTGCCAGCAGCCCCGTGGGGGGCGAGCAGTACTTC
J gene: TRBJ1-2; V gene: TRBV6-5; D gene: .; CDR3 protein: CASSYSARAYGYTF; CDR3 DNA: TGTGCCAGCAGTTACTCTGCGAGGGCCTATGGCTACACCTTC
J gene: TRBJ2-7; V gene: TRBV4-1; D gene: .; CDR3 protein: CASSPAQSIHEQYF; CDR3 DNA: TGCGCCAGCAGCCCGGCCCAAAGCATCCACGAGCAGTACTTC
J gene: TRBJ2-7; V gene: TRBV5-1; D gene: .; CDR3 protein: CASSLGITYEQYF; CDR3 DNA: TGCGCCAGCAGCTTAGGAATTACCTACGAGCAGTACTTC
J gene: TRBJ2-7; V gene: TRBV9; D gene: .; CDR3 protein: CASSVNSAGYEQYF; CDR3 DNA: TGTGCCAGCAGCGTAAATTCGGCGGGTTACGAGCAGTACTTC
J gene: TRBJ2-5; V gene: TRBV5-4; D gene: TRBD1; CDR3 protein: CASSPRTGAKETQYF; CDR3 DNA: TGTGCCAGCAGCCCCCGGACAGGGGCGAAGGAGACCCAGTACTTC